Presented here are 21 T cell receptor beta chains from one specimen sequenced in a study of blood T cell repertoires in COVID-19. Sequencing used immunoSEQ multiplex PCR; TCRdb keeps in-frame clones, though not all of them. The data hold hundreds of thousands of clones, with 70% to 90% observed a single time. Sequenced input: PBMCs or T cells enriched from blood (not recorded which). The source is a man between 18 and 35 years old who had recovered from COVID-19.

V and J are TRBV3-1 (or the pseudogene TRBV3-2) and TRBJ2-1; possibly TRBD2 for D (6 bases). The germline CDR1 and CDR2 sequences are LGHDT and YNNKEL (reference sequence). V was shortened by 1 base and J by 4 bases, with 17 bases between the two germline ends. This CDR3 is built from 17 residues. DNA for the CDR3: TGTGCCAGCAGCCAAGTTGTAGGCGGGACTCCATACAATGAGCAGTTCTTC. It yields the protein CASSQVVGGTPYNEQFF.

This chain joins TRBV29-1 and TRBJ2-2, with D tentatively TRBD2 (6 bases). This CDR3 is built from 14 residues. Germline values: CDR1 SQVTM, CDR2 ANQGSEA. V shed 0 bases and J shed 7 bases, with 12 bases lying between them. The CDR3 loop is CSVEDRDWGGELFF. The CDR3 coding sequence is TGCAGCGTTGAAGATCGGGACTGGGGCGGGGAGCTGTTTTTT.

The chain links TRBV30 to TRBJ1-2; D is undetermined. The length of the CDR3 is 12 residues. Per germline, CDR1 GTSNPN and CDR2 SVGIG (reference sequence). The V end was cut by 3 bases, the J end by 4 bases, with 9 bases between. The CDR3 nucleotides are TGTGCCTGGAGCCTGGAGGGCTATGGCTACACCTTC. Encoded protein: CAWSLEGYGYTF.

The J gene is TRBJ1-4, the V gene TRBV3-1 (or the pseudogene TRBV3-2); 9 positions agree with TRBD1. This CDR3 region has 15 residues. Germline CDR1 LGHDT, CDR2 YNNKEL (reference sequence). Losses at the gene ends were 5 bases for V and 4 bases for J; bases not matched to a gene: 5. CDR3 coding DNA: TGTGCCAGCAGCGCGACGACAGGGGGTAATGAAAAACTGTTTTTT. Protein product: CASSATTGGNEKLFF.

This rearrangement joins TRBV4-2 to TRBJ1-6; 8 positions match TRBD1. The CDR3 contains 16 residues. With V trimmed by 0 bases and J by 11 bases, 9 bases remained unmatched. Germline values: CDR1 LGHNA, CDR2 YNFKEQ. CDR3 bases: TGTGCCAGCAGCCAAGATCCGACAGGGGTCCAAACACCCCTCCACTTT. Translation: CASSQDPTGVQTPLHF.

This sequence joins TRBV28 and TRBJ2-1; 8 bases agree with TRBD2. The CDR3 is 15 amino acids. Per the germline V gene, CDR1 is MDHEN and CDR2 is SYDVKM. Germline trimming cut 2 bases from V and 2 bases from J; bases unmatched to any gene: 2. The CDR3 nucleotides are TGTGCCAGCAGTTTAACTAGCGGAACCTACAATGAGCAGTTCTTC. The encoded protein is CASSLTSGTYNEQFF.

This rearrangement joins TRBV3-1 (or the pseudogene TRBV3-2) to TRBJ2-6; D not resolved. This CDR3 has 16 residues. Trimming left V 3 bases short and J 4 bases short, with 13 bases between. Germline-derived CDR1 and CDR2 are LGHDT and YNNKEL (reference sequence). The CDR3 coding sequence is TGTGCCAGCAGCCAGCCCCGGGTCTCAGGGGCCAACGTCCTGACTTTC. Protein sequence: CASSQPRVSGANVLTF.

The rearrangement links TRBV30 to TRBJ1-2; D is perhaps TRBD1 (5 bases). CDR1 and CDR2 from the germline V gene are GTSNPN and SVGIG (reference sequence). The CDR3 covers 15 residues. V was clipped by 0 bases and J by 4 bases, with 15 bases between them. CDR3 residues: CAWSVGVGGGYGYTF. As DNA, the CDR3 is TGTGCCTGGAGTGTCGGAGTCGGGGGGGGCTATGGCTACACCTTC.

The chain links TRBV19 to TRBJ2-1, with 10 bases identical to TRBD2. Germline-derived CDR1 and CDR2 are LNHDA and SQIVND (reference sequence). The CDR3 runs to 17 residues. Trimming cost V 1 base and J 7 bases; bases outside gene matches: 10. CDR3 nucleotides: TGTGCCAGTAGTATAGCGGGTAGCGGGAGGATGGTAAATGAGCAGTTCTTC. As protein: CASSIAGSGRMVNEQFF.

The chain is built from TRBV7-2 and TRBJ2-1, with 8 bases aligning to TRBD2. The V and J ends lost 0 bases and 0 bases, in that order; junction bases with no gene match: 7. The V gene's germline CDR1 is SGHTA and CDR2 FQGNSA. This CDR3 has 18 amino acids. The CDR3 protein is CASSLATSGFSSYNEQFF. The CDR3 DNA reads TGTGCCAGCAGCTTAGCCACTAGCGGTTTTAGCTCCTACAATGAGCAGTTCTTC.

J is TRBJ1-2 and V is TRBV2; 7 positions match TRBD1. Germline V gene sequence: CDR1 SNHLY, CDR2 FYNNEI. The CDR3 runs to 14 residues. The ends lost 8 bases at V and 7 bases at J; junction bases unmatched: 13. The CDR3 loop reads CASEGGQIKVGYTF. DNA for the CDR3: TGTGCCAGCGAGGGGGGACAGATTAAGGTTGGCTACACCTTC.

V and J are TRBV3-1 (or the pseudogene TRBV3-2) and TRBJ2-6; TRBD2 aligns across 8 bases. Per the germline V gene, CDR1 is LGHDT and CDR2 is YNNKEL (reference sequence). V shed 4 bases, J shed 1 base, and the junction held 6 bases outside the gene matches. The CDR3 consists of 17 residues. This chain's CDR3 is CASSRSGRSSGANVLTF. The CDR3 coding sequence is TGTGCCAGCAGCCGGAGCGGGAGATCGTCTGGGGCCAACGTCCTGACTTTC.

The V and J genes are TRBV7-2 and TRBJ1-1; the D gene is possibly TRBD1 (6 bases). The germline gives CDR1 SGHTA, CDR2 FQGNSA. The CDR3 extends over 14 amino acids. The V end lost 2 bases, the J end lost 1 base, and 8 bases lay between the germline ends. The CDR3 region is CASSLLDRNTEAFF. CDR3 nucleotide sequence: TGTGCCAGCAGCTTATTGGACAGGAACACTGAAGCTTTCTTT.

The rearrangement joins TRBV5-1 to TRBJ2-7; 8 positions match TRBD1. With 0 bases clipped from V and 2 bases from J, the junction kept 4 bases outside the gene matches. The CDR3 is made up of 15 amino acids. Germline values: CDR1 SGHRS, CDR2 YFSETQ. The CDR3 DNA sequence: TGCGCCAGCAGCTTGGAGGCAGGGGGCCCCTACGAGCAGTACTTC. Residues: CASSLEAGGPYEQYF.

The rearrangement links TRBV18 to TRBJ1-1; D remains ambiguous. V gave up 6 bases and J gave up 1 base, with 18 bases separating them. CDR1 and CDR2 (germline): KGHSH, LQKENI. The CDR3 spans 16 residues. The chain's CDR3 is CASSPREGKANTEAFF. In DNA form, the CDR3 reads TGTGCCAGCTCCCCTAGAGAGGGAAAAGCGAACACTGAAGCTTTCTTT.

This clone was counted once. The chain has TRBV7-6 and TRBJ1-1, with TRBD1 identical over 7 bases. V lost 1 base and J lost 10; bases outside the gene matches: 9. This CDR3 spans 14 amino acids. Germline V gene lookup returns CDR1 SGHVS and CDR2 FNYEAQ. DNA of the CDR3: TGTGCCAGCAGCTTAGAGGAGGGGGCGACACTAGCTTTCTTT. Its translation: CASSLEEGATLAFF.

The chain carries TRBV15 and TRBJ1-2, with 8 nucleotides matching TRBD1. V shed 2 bases, J shed 2 bases, and the junction held 4 bases outside the gene matches. This CDR3 has 15 residues. Germline V lookup: CDR1 LNHNV, CDR2 YYDKDF (reference sequence). CDR3 protein: CATSRSGTGNYGYTF. The CDR3 DNA reads TGTGCCACCAGCAGATCCGGGACAGGAAACTATGGCTACACCTTC.

This chain links TRBV7-2 with TRBJ1-2, with D perhaps TRBD1 (5 bases). This CDR3 spans 14 amino acids. V was trimmed by 5 bases and J by 2 bases, leaving 12 bases between them. Germline V lookup: CDR1 SGHTA, CDR2 FQGNSA. The CDR3 region has the DNA TGTGCCAGCAGCCCGCGACAGCCCAACTATGGCTACACCTTC. Translated, it gives CASSPRQPNYGYTF.

CDR3 amino acids: CASSPKPLRSGANVLTF. In DNA, the CDR3 is TGTGCCAGCAGCCCGAAGCCCCTCCGCTCTGGGGCCAACGTCCTGACTTTC. V and J are TRBV3-1 (or the pseudogene TRBV3-2) and TRBJ2-6; D ambiguous. Germline V lookup: CDR1 LGHDT, CDR2 YNNKEL (reference sequence). The CDR3 consists of 17 residues. Trimming shortened V by 4 bases and J by 0 bases, and 13 bases separated the two germline ends.

The chain recombines TRBV6-5 with TRBJ2-7; D might be TRBD2 (6 bases). CDR3 length equals 14 residues. The germline V gene encodes CDR1 MNHEY and CDR2 SVGAGI. Trimming cost V 8 bases and J 0 bases, with 14 bases left between them. CDR3 DNA sequence: TGTGCCAGCTCCCTGGGCGGGGCCTCCTACGAGCAGTACTTC. This sequence encodes CASSLGGASYEQYF.

This clone was counted only a few times. The chain uses TRBV19 and TRBJ2-1, with 7 nucleotides matching TRBD2. The CDR3 has 15 residues. Germline V gene data show CDR1 as LNHDA and CDR2 as SQIVND (reference sequence). Trimming took 10 bases from V and 0 from J; bases not matched to a gene: 9. The CDR3 spells CATERGGSSYNEQFF. CDR3 sequence (DNA): TGTGCCACCGAGAGGGGCGGGAGCTCCTACAATGAGCAGTTCTTC.